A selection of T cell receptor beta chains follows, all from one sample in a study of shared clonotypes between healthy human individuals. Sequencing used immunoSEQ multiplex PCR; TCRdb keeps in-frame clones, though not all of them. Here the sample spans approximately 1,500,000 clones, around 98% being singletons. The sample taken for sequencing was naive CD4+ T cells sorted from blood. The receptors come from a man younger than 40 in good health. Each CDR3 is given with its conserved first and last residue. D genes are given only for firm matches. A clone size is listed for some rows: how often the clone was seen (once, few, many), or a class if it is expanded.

DNA: TGTGCCAGCAGCTTAGCGGCAGGGGCGGCCGGGGAGCTGTTTTTT; CDR3: CASSLAAGAAGELFF; D: .; size: .; J: TRBJ2-2; V: TRBV7-2
DNA: TGTGCCAGCAGTGACTACCTTGGGCAGGGGGCGGCTGGGGCCAACGTCCTGACTTTC; CDR3: CASSDYLGQGAAGANVLTF; D: TRBD1; size: once; J: TRBJ2-6; V: TRBV28
DNA: TGTGCCTGGAGTGTGGGGGCTTCCACAGATACGCAGTATTTT; CDR3: CAWSVGASTDTQYF; D: .; size: .; J: TRBJ2-3; V: TRBV30
DNA: TGTGCCAGCAGCTTGGAGTCCTACCATGGCTACACCTTC; CDR3: CASSLESYHGYTF; D: .; size: .; J: TRBJ1-2; V: TRBV11-2
DNA: TGTGCCAGCAGCCCGCCCAACTACTATGGCTACACCTTC; CDR3: CASSPPNYYGYTF; D: .; size: once; J: TRBJ1-2; V: TRBV7-2
DNA: TGTGCCAGCAGCTTAGGGGGACAGGGGGGCAAGGTGTATCAGCCCCAGCATTTT; CDR3: CASSLGGQGGKVYQPQHF; D: TRBD1; size: .; J: TRBJ1-5; V: TRBV11-3
DNA: TGCAGCGTGGAAGACAGGACCTCCTACAATGAGCAGTTCTTC; CDR3: CSVEDRTSYNEQFF; D: .; size: .; J: TRBJ2-1; V: TRBV29-1
DNA: TGTGCCAGCAGTTTATTAGGCACCGCGGGAGGAAGCACAGATACGCAGTATTTT; CDR3: CASSLLGTAGGSTDTQYF; D: TRBD2; size: .; J: TRBJ2-3; V: TRBV28
DNA: TGTGCCAGCATTACGGGACAGGGATATGACGAGCAGTACTTC; CDR3: CASITGQGYDEQYF; D: TRBD1; size: .; J: TRBJ2-7; V: TRBV6-1
DNA: TGTGCCTGGAGTAGCCGACAGGGAGTCGGTGATACGCAGTATTTT; CDR3: CAWSSRQGVGDTQYF; D: TRBD1; size: .; J: TRBJ2-3; V: TRBV30
DNA: TGTGCCAGCAGTTTTCCGGGACTTGCTTACAATGAGCAGTTCTTC; CDR3: CASSFPGLAYNEQFF; D: .; size: .; J: TRBJ2-1; V: TRBV28
DNA: TGTGCCAGCTCACGGGCCGGGACAGGGGGCATCGAGCAGTACTTC; CDR3: CASSRAGTGGIEQYF; D: TRBD1; size: .; J: TRBJ2-7; V: TRBV18
DNA: TGTGCCAGCAGCCTACAGGGCTACGAGCAGTACTTC; CDR3: CASSLQGYEQYF; D: .; size: .; J: TRBJ2-7; V: TRBV27
DNA: TGTGCCACCCGACAGGGGGCGTACACCGGGGAGCTGTTTTTT; CDR3: CATRQGAYTGELFF; D: TRBD1; size: .; J: TRBJ2-2; V: TRBV7-2
DNA: TGTGCCAGCAGTACAGGGGCTGGGGCCAACGTCCTGACTTTC; CDR3: CASSTGAGANVLTF; D: TRBD1; size: .; J: TRBJ2-6; V: TRBV27
DNA: TGTGCCAGCAGTGACTCTGGAGACAGGACCTCCCTCTATGGCTACACCTTC; CDR3: CASSDSGDRTSLYGYTF; D: .; size: .; J: TRBJ1-2; V: TRBV25-1
DNA: TGTGCCAGCTCACCAGGGACTGGTCGGACAGATACGCAGTATTTT; CDR3: CASSPGTGRTDTQYF; D: .; size: .; J: TRBJ2-3; V: TRBV18
DNA: TGTGCCAGCAGCTTAGTTGGGGAGGCCCAGCATTTT; CDR3: CASSLVGEAQHF; D: .; size: .; J: TRBJ1-5; V: TRBV7-9
DNA: TGTGCCTGGAGTGCAACAGTGTTCAACTATGGCTACACCTTC; CDR3: CAWSATVFNYGYTF; D: .; size: .; J: TRBJ1-2; V: TRBV30
DNA: TGCGCCAGTATCAGGGCGTTCGGGGAGACCCAGTACTTC; CDR3: CASIRAFGETQYF; D: .; size: .; J: TRBJ2-5; V: TRBV5-1